The 27 T cell receptor beta chains below come from one sample, sequenced in a study of blood T cell repertoires in COVID-19. Libraries were prepared by immunoSEQ multiplex PCR; TCRdb keeps only in-frame clonotypes and omits some of them. Among some 220,000 clones, roughly nine tenths were seen once, and the ten largest hold 3% to 3.5%. The material sequenced was PBMCs or T cells enriched from blood (not recorded which). Source of these receptors: a woman in her late teens or twenties in a cohort exposed to, infected with or recovered from COVID-19 (not recorded which).

The chain combines TRBV7-2 with TRBJ2-3; 12 bases align to TRBD2. The CDR3 totals 18 residues. The V and J ends lost 3 bases and 0 bases, in that order; junction bases with no gene match: 7. Germline-derived CDR1 and CDR2 are SGHTA and FQGNSA. CDR3 amino acids: CASSFLHGLAGSTDTQYF. In nucleotides, the CDR3 is TGTGCCAGCAGCTTCCTCCATGGACTAGCGGGAAGCACAGATACGCAGTATTTT.

This chain joins TRBV7-3 and TRBJ2-1; 7 positions agree with TRBD2. V was clipped by 4 bases and J by 8 bases; unmatched bases: 5. This CDR3 has 13 residues. CDR1 and CDR2 (germline): SGHTA, FQGTGA. CDR3 sequence reads: CASSSRLADEQFF. Written as DNA, the CDR3 is TGTGCCAGCAGCTCCCGACTAGCCGATGAGCAGTTCTTC.

This clone occurred once. The chain employs TRBV5-1 and TRBJ1-2; 10 bases map to TRBD1. The CDR3 is 15 residues long. J lost 3 bases, V lost 3 bases, and 5 bases had no gene match. CDR1 is SGHRS, CDR2 YFSETQ, per germline. The CDR3 reads CASSSSGTGDYGYTF. CDR3 coding DNA: TGCGCCAGCAGCTCCTCCGGGACAGGGGACTATGGCTACACCTTC.

The rearrangement uses TRBV5-1 and TRBJ1-4, with D possibly matching TRBD1 (6 bases). Germline loops: CDR1 SGHRS, CDR2 YFSETQ. There are 16 residues in the CDR3. The V end lost 3 bases, the J end lost 8 bases, and 20 bases lay between the germline ends. The CDR3 reads CASSSGGFSGDEKLFF. The CDR3 nucleotides are TGCGCCAGCAGCTCCGGGGGGTTTTCAGGGGACGAAAAACTGTTTTTT. The variable domain in full, with the rest retrieved from reference TRBV5-1 and TRBJ1-4, is KAGVTQTPRYLIKTRGQQVTLSCSPISGHRSVSWYQQTPGQGLQFLFEYFSETQRNKGNFPGRFSGRQFSNSRSEMNVSTLELGDSALYLCASSSGGFSGDEKLFFGSGTQLSVL.

The chain employs TRBV6-5 and TRBJ2-7; 12 bases fit TRBD1. The CDR3 length is 13 residues. Trimming removed 8 bases from V and 6 bases from J; junction bases left unmatched: 5. Germline V gene lookup returns CDR1 MNHEY and CDR2 SVGAGI. The CDR3 spells CASARDRGREQYF. The CDR3 DNA sequence: TGTGCCAGCGCCCGGGACAGGGGGCGCGAGCAGTACTTC.

The V gene is TRBV28, the J gene TRBJ1-4, with 8 bases that match TRBD1. The CDR3 sequence is 15 residues long. J lost 5 bases, V lost 6 bases, and 8 bases had no gene match. CDR1 is MDHEN, CDR2 SYDVKM, per germline. CDR3 sequence (DNA): TGTGCCAGCAGGCCGGGACAGGCGGAGAATGAAAAACTGTTTTTT. Residues: CASRPGQAENEKLFF.

The chain combines TRBV28 with TRBJ2-7; TRBD2 is a possible D gene (6 bases). CDR1 is MDHEN, CDR2 SYDVKM, per germline. V lost 0 bases and J 3 bases, leaving 15 bases between the germline ends. This CDR3 is 16 amino acids long. The CDR3 region is CASSLWVTGEFYEQYF. For the CDR3, the DNA is TGTGCCAGCAGTTTATGGGTGACGGGGGAATTCTACGAGCAGTACTTC.

The chain employs TRBV24-1 and TRBJ2-3; TRBD2 matches 7 bases. Trimming removed 9 bases from V and 2 bases from J; junction bases left unmatched: 7. The CDR3 sequence is 14 residues long. CDR1 and CDR2 (germline): KGHDR, SFDVKD. The CDR3: CATGGEEFTDTQYF. CDR3 in DNA: TGTGCCACCGGGGGGGAGGAATTCACAGATACGCAGTATTTT.

V gene TRBV7-6 combines with J gene TRBJ2-3; TRBD2 aligns across 14 bases. Germline CDR1 SGHVS, CDR2 FNYEAQ. V dropped 4 bases and J dropped 4; count of bases not matched to a gene: 4. CDR3 length: 16 amino acids. The CDR3 bases are TGTGCCAGCAGCTGGGGACTAGCGGGAGCGTCAGATACGCAGTATTTT. It codes for CASSWGLAGASDTQYF. Variable domain in full (rest from reference TRBV7-6 and TRBJ2-3): GAGVSQSPRYKVTKRGQDVALRCDPISGHVSLYWYRQALGQGPEFLTYFNYEAQQDKSGLPNDRFSAERPEGSISTLTIQRTEQRDSAMYRCASSWGLAGASDTQYFGPGTRLTVL.

The rearrangement joins TRBV11-2 to TRBJ2-3, with D possibly being TRBD2 (6 bases). The germline CDR1 and CDR2 sequences are SGHAT and FQNNGV. The CDR3 covers 16 residues. V lost 1 base, J lost 5 bases, and 16 bases lay in between. CDR3 residues: CASSLVFDGGLDTQYF. CDR3 nucleotide sequence: TGTGCCAGCAGCTTAGTCTTCGACGGGGGACTAGATACGCAGTATTTT.

The chain couples TRBV2 to TRBJ1-1; D uncertain. V was cut by 8 bases and J by 2 bases, with 12 bases left in between. This CDR3 comprises 13 residues. Germline CDR1 and CDR2: SNHLY and FYNNEI. The CDR3 is CASLTEANTEAFF. The CDR3 DNA is TGTGCCAGCTTAACCGAAGCTAACACTGAAGCTTTCTTT.

The chain has TRBV6-1 and TRBJ1-6; D call uncertain. V was trimmed by 3 bases and J by 10 bases, leaving 13 bases between them. The CDR3 loop spans 14 amino acids. Germline V gene data show CDR1 as MNHNS and CDR2 as SASEGT. The chain's CDR3 is CASSDDGVGSPLHF. Here the CDR3 DNA reads TGTGCCAGCAGTGATGACGGGGTCGGATCACCCCTCCACTTT.

The chain links TRBV7-9 to TRBJ2-5, with a tentative D call TRBD1 (6 bases). CDR1 is SEHNR, CDR2 FQNEAQ, per germline (reference sequence). V lost 8 bases, J lost 4 bases, and 14 bases lay in between. This CDR3 spans 13 amino acids. The CDR3 coding sequence is TGTGCCAGCGATCAGACAGGAGGAGAGACCCAGTACTTC. Protein sequence: CASDQTGGETQYF.

About this clone: Other DNA sequences of this sample code for an identical CDR3. J is TRBJ1-1 and V is TRBV3-1 (or the pseudogene TRBV3-2); TRBD1 might be the D (5 bases). This CDR3 is built from 14 residues. The V end lost 0 bases, the J end lost 1 base, and 6 bases lay between the germline ends. CDR1 is LGHDT and CDR2 is YNNKEL in the germline V gene (reference sequence). CDR3 region: CASSQDGGNTEAFF. The CDR3 DNA reads as TGTGCCAGCAGCCAAGACGGGGGGAACACTGAAGCTTTCTTT.

The V call is TRBV6-5, the J call TRBJ1-5; D uncertain. Germline V gives CDR1 MNHEY, CDR2 SVGAGI. CDR3 size: 13 residues. Trimming shortened V by 6 bases and J by 3 bases, and 9 bases separated the two germline ends. The DNA of the CDR3 is TGTGCCAGCAGGTTGACTGTCAATCAGCCCCAGCATTTT. This gives the protein CASRLTVNQPQHF.

The chain uses TRBV5-1 and TRBJ1-1; the match to TRBD1 covers 12 bases. The CDR3 runs to 17 residues. V shed 0 bases and J 5 bases; nucleotides not matched to a gene: 8. Germline V gene lookup returns CDR1 SGHRS and CDR2 YFSETQ. Here the CDR3 DNA reads TGCGCCAGCAGCTTGGTTGGGACAGGGGGCCCGGGGACTGAAGCTTTCTTT. Protein sequence: CASSLVGTGGPGTEAFF. The whole variable domain, remainder taken from reference TRBV5-1 and TRBJ1-1, is KAGVTQTPRYLIKTRGQQVTLSCSPISGHRSVSWYQQTPGQGLQFLFEYFSETQRNKGNFPGRFSGRQFSNSRSEMNVSTLELGDSALYLCASSLVGTGGPGTEAFFGQGTRLTVV.

J is TRBJ1-5 and V is TRBV6-1; a weak D match, TRBD1 (6 bases). The V gene lost 4 bases and the J gene lost 0 bases, with 13 bases spanning the gap. CDR3 length: 16 amino acids. CDR1 MNHNS and CDR2 SASEGT come from the germline V gene. CDR3 sequence reads: CASSGTDDYSNQPQHF. CDR3 DNA: TGTGCCAGCAGTGGGACAGACGATTATAGCAATCAGCCCCAGCATTTT.

This clone was counted a single time. The genes are TRBV5-1 and TRBJ2-2; D remains ambiguous. CDR3 size: 16 residues. The germline V gene encodes CDR1 SGHRS and CDR2 YFSETQ. The V end was cut by 0 bases, the J end by 5 bases, with 14 bases between. This CDR3 is CASSLGGQSRTGELFF. DNA for the CDR3: TGCGCCAGCAGCTTGGGTGGTCAGTCGAGGACCGGGGAGCTGTTTTTT. The complete variable domain, with remaining parts taken from reference TRBV5-1 and TRBJ2-2, reads KAGVTQTPRYLIKTRGQQVTLSCSPISGHRSVSWYQQTPGQGLQFLFEYFSETQRNKGNFPGRFSGRQFSNSRSEMNVSTLELGDSALYLCASSLGGQSRTGELFFGEGSRLTVL.

The J gene is TRBJ1-4, the V gene TRBV5-6; 7 bases fit TRBD1. CDR1 is SGHDT, CDR2 YYEEEE, per germline. After removal of 4 bases from V and 4 bases from J, the junction contained 10 bases not matched to a gene. The CDR3 loop spans 16 amino acids. The CDR3 DNA follows: TGTGCCAGCAGCCCGGACAGGAACCCTGGTAATGAAAAACTGTTTTTT. Translation: CASSPDRNPGNEKLFF.

The gene calls are TRBV14 and TRBJ1-4; D uncertain. The germline CDR1 and CDR2 sequences are SGHDN and FVKESK. V was cut by 0 bases and J by 4 bases, with 12 bases left in between. This CDR3 has 16 residues. This CDR3 reads CASSQDPHGLNEKLFF. CDR3 in DNA: TGTGCCAGCAGCCAAGATCCCCACGGACTTAATGAAAAACTGTTTTTT.

The V call is TRBV6-6, the J call TRBJ2-1; 12 bases fit TRBD2. Germline loops: CDR1 MNHNY, CDR2 SVGAGI (reference sequence). The CDR3 covers 14 residues. V shed 7 bases and J 5 bases; nucleotides not matched to a gene: 3. The CDR3 sequence is CASNLAGGDNEQFF. CDR3 in DNA: TGTGCCAGCAATCTAGCGGGAGGGGACAATGAGCAGTTCTTC.

CDR3 in DNA: TGCGCCAGCACATACGGACAGGGGAGCATATATACGCAGTATTTT. It yields the protein CASTYGQGSIYTQYF. V gene TRBV5-1 combines with J gene TRBJ2-3; 9 nucleotides line up with TRBD1. The germline V gene encodes CDR1 SGHRS and CDR2 YFSETQ. J was trimmed by 7 bases and V by 6 bases; bases with no gene match: 12. The CDR3 sequence is 15 residues long.

The chain recombines TRBV5-1 with TRBJ2-5; no reliable D call. The CDR3 spans 14 residues. CDR1 and CDR2 from the germline V gene are SGHRS and YFSETQ. Trimming removed 0 bases from V and 4 bases from J, with 10 bases in between. This chain's CDR3 is CASSLGLGGETQYF. The CDR3 nucleotides read TGCGCCAGCAGCTTGGGGCTTGGTGGAGAGACCCAGTACTTC. Looking up the rest from reference TRBV5-1 and TRBJ2-5 gives the full variable domain: KAGVTQTPRYLIKTRGQQVTLSCSPISGHRSVSWYQQTPGQGLQFLFEYFSETQRNKGNFPGRFSGRQFSNSRSEMNVSTLELGDSALYLCASSLGLGGETQYFGPGTRLLVL.

The V and J genes are TRBV15 and TRBJ1-3, with D maybe TRBD1 (6 bases). The CDR3 is made up of 16 amino acids. Trimming removed 4 bases from V and 2 bases from J, with 15 bases in between. From germline, CDR1 is LNHNV and CDR2 YYDKDF (reference sequence). CDR3 nucleotides: TGTGCCACCAGCACTAAATTCGGGGGGCCTGGAAACACCATATATTTT. This sequence encodes CATSTKFGGPGNTIYF.

This chain joins TRBV5-3 and TRBJ2-2; TRBD2 is a possible D gene (6 bases). TRBV5-3 is sorted into the ORF group, with uncertain function. Trimming took off 0 bases at V and 6 bases at J, with 12 bases between the two ends. The CDR3 is made up of 15 amino acids. CDR3 sequence (DNA): TGTGCCAGAAGCTTGGATAGGCGGGACCCCGGGGAGCTGTTTTTT. The encoded protein is CARSLDRRDPGELFF.

The V call is TRBV6-5, the J call TRBJ1-1; 8 bases align to TRBD1. Trimming at V came to 8 bases and at J to 2 bases, leaving 10 bases not matched to a gene. This CDR3 is 15 amino acids long. Germline V CDR1 and CDR2: MNHEY, SVGAGI. The CDR3 DNA sequence: TGTGCCAGCCCCCGCGACGGGACAGGAAACACTGAAGCTTTCTTT. Translation: CASPRDGTGNTEAFF.

The CDR3 region has the DNA TGCGCCAGCAGCCGCTACAGGGGGCTTGAGGAGACCCAGTACTTC. Its translation is CASSRYRGLEETQYF. The J gene is TRBJ2-5, the V gene TRBV5-1; 9 bases align to TRBD1. Germline V gives CDR1 SGHRS, CDR2 YFSETQ. The J segment lost 5 bases and the V segment lost 4 bases, leaving 9 bases of the junction unmatched. The CDR3 totals 15 residues.